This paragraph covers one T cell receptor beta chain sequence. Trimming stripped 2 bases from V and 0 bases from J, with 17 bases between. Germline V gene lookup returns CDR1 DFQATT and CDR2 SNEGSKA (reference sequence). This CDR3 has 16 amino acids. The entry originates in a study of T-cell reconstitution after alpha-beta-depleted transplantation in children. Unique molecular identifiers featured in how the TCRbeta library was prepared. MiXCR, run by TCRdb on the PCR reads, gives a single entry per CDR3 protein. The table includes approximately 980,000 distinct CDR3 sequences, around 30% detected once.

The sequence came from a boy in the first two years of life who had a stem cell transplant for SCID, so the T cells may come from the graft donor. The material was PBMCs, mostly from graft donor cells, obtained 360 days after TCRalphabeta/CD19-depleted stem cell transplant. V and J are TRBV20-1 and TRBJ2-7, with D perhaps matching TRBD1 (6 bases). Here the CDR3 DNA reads TGCAGTGCTAGAAAGATGGGACACAAAAACTCCTACGAGCAGTACTTC. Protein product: CSARKMGHKNSYEQYF.